The table lists the clone carrying this T cell receptor beta chain with a few counts. Its matching antigen is unknown. The sample originates from a study of T-cell memory formation after mild COVID-19. Broader study findings: Day 15 to 85 contractors were CD4/CD8 balanced; later expanders leaned CD4+.

TCRdb recomputed calls from the 5' RACE reads with MiXCR, one row per CDR3 protein. The sample lists about 250,000 distinct CDR3 sequences, roughly 15% occurring once. The CDR3 has 18 amino acids. Trimming shortened V by 2 bases and J by 2 bases, and 18 bases separated the two germline ends. Germline V lookup: CDR1 SGHVS, CDR2 FNYEAQ. The V gene is TRBV7-6, the J gene TRBJ2-2; D not resolved. The sequence was collected from an adult woman who had mild COVID-19 (a few samples of this study predate the infection). Cell type and time point are not known. The sample comprised PBMCs or a T cell subset sorted from them (not recorded which). CDR3 sequence reads: CASSLRGGPTINTGELFF. DNA of the CDR3: TGTGCCAGCAGCTTACGTGGCGGACCTACGATTAACACCGGGGAGCTGTTTTTT. Looking up the rest from reference TRBV7-6 and TRBJ2-2 gives the full variable domain: GAGVSQSPRYKVTKRGQDVALRCDPISGHVSLYWYRQALGQGPEFLTYFNYEAQQDKSGLPNDRFSAERPEGSISTLTIQRTEQRDSAMYRCASSLRGGPTINTGELFFGEGSRLTVL.